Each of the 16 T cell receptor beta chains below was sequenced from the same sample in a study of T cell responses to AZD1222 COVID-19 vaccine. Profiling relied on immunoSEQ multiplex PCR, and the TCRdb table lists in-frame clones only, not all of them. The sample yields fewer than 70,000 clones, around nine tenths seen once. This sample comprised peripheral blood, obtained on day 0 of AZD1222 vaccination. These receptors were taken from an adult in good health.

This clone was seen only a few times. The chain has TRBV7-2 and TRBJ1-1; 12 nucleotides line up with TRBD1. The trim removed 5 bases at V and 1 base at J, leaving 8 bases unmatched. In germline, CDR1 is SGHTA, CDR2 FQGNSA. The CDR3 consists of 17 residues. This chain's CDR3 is CASSTLRDRGPNTEAFF. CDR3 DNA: TGTGCCAGCAGCACCCTCCGGGACAGGGGGCCGAACACTGAAGCTTTCTTT.

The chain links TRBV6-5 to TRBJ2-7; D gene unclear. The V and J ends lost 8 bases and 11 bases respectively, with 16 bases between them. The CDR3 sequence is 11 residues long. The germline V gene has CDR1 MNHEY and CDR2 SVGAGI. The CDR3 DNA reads TGTGCCAGCTTGTATCGGGTAAGGGAGTACTTC. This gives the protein CASLYRVREYF.

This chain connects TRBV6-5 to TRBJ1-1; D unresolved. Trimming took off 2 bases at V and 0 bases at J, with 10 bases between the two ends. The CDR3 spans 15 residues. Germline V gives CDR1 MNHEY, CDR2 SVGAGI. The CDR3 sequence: CASSYASLMNTEAFF. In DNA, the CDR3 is TGTGCCAGCAGTTACGCCAGCCTGATGAACACTGAAGCTTTCTTT.

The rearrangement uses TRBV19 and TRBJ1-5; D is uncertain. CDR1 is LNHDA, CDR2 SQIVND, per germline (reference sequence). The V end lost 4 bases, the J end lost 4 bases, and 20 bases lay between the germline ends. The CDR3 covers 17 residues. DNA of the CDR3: TGTGCCAGTAGTACCACCCGACAATCCGGGTATAATCAGCCCCAGCATTTT. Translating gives CASSTTRQSGYNQPQHF.

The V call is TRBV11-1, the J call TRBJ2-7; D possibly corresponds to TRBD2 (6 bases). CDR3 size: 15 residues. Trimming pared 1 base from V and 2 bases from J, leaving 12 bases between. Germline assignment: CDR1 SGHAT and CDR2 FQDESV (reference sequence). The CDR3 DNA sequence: TGTGCCAGCAGCTTAGAGTCTGGCGGGACCTACGAGCAGTACTTC. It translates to CASSLESGGTYEQYF.

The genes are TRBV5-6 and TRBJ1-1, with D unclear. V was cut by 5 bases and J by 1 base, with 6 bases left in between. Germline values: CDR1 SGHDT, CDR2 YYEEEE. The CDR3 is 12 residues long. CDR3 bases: TGTGCCAGCAGTAGACGGAACACTGAAGCTTTCTTT. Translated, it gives CASSRRNTEAFF.

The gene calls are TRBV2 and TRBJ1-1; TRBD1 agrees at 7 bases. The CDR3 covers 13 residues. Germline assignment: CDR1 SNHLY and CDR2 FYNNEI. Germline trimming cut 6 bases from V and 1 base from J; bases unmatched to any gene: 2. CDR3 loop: CASSWTGNTEAFF. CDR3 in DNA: TGTGCCAGCAGCTGGACAGGGAACACTGAAGCTTTCTTT.

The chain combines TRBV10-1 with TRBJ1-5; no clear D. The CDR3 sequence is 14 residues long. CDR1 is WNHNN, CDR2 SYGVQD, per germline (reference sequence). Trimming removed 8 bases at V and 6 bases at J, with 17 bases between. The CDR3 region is CASGVTRVTQPQHF. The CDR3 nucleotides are TGCGCCAGCGGAGTGACACGGGTGACTCAGCCCCAGCATTTT.

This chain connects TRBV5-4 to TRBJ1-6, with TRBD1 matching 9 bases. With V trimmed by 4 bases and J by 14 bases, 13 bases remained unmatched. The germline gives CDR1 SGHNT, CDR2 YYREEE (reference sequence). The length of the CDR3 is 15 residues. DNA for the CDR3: TGTGCCAGCAGCAAGGGACAGGGTAGTGTCGGGTCCCTCCACTTT. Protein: CASSKGQGSVGSLHF. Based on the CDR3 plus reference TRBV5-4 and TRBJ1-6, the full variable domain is ETGVTQSPTHLIKTRGQQVTLRCSSQSGHNTVSWYQQALGQGPQFIFQYYREEENGRGNFPPRFSGLQFPNYSSELNVNALELDDSALYLCASSKGQGSVGSLHFGNGTRLTVT.

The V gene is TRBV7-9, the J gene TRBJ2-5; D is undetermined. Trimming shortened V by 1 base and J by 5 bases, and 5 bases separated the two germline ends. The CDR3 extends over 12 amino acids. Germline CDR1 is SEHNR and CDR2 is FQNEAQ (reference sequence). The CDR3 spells CASSLVEETQYF. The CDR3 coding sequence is TGTGCCAGCAGCTTAGTAGAGGAGACCCAGTACTTC.

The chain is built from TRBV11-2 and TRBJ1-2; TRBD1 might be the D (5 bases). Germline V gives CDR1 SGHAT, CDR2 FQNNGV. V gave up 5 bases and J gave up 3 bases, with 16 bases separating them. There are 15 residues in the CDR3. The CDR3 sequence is CASSLSQGGYYGYTF. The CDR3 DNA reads TGTGCCAGCAGCCTATCGCAGGGAGGATACTATGGCTACACCTTC. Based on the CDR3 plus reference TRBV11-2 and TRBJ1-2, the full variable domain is EAGVAQSPRYKIIEKRQSVAFWCNPISGHATLYWYQQILGQGPKLLIQFQNNGVVDDSQLPKDRFSAERLKGVDSTLKIQPAKLEDSAVYLCASSLSQGGYYGYTFGSGTRLTVV.

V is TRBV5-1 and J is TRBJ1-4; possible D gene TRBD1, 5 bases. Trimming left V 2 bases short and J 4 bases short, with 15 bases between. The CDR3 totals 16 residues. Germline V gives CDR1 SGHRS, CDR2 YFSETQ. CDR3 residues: CASSFDPGYSNEKLFF. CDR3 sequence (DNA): TGCGCCAGCAGCTTTGACCCAGGGTACAGTAATGAAAAACTGTTTTTT.

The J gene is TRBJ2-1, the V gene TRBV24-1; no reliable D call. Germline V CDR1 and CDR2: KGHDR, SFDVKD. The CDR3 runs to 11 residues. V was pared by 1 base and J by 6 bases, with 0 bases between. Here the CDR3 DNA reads TGTGCCACCAGTGATTTCAATGAGCAGTTCTTC. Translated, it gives CATSDFNEQFF.

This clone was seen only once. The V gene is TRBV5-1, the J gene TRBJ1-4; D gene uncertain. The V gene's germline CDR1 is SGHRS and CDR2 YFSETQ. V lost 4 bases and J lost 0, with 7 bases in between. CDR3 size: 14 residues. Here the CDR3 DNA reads TGCGCCAGCAGCCTGACAACAACTAATGAAAAACTGTTTTTT. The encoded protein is CASSLTTTNEKLFF.

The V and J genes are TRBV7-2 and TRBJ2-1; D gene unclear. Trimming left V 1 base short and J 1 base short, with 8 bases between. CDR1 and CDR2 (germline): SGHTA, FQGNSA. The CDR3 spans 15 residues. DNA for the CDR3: TGTGCCAGCAGCTTAGATAGGGCGTCCTACAATGAGCAGTTCTTC. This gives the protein CASSLDRASYNEQFF.

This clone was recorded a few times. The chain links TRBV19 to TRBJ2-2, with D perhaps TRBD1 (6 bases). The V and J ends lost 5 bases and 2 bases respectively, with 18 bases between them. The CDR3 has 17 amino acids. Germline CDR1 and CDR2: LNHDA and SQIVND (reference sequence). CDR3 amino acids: CASSPTGDPSNTGELFF. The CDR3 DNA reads TGTGCCAGTAGTCCGACAGGTGACCCATCAAACACCGGGGAGCTGTTTTTT.